This T cell receptor beta chain was documented in a study of beta chain features in type 1 diabetes. Germline trimming cut 4 bases from V and 2 bases from J; bases unmatched to any gene: 5. CDR3 length equals 16 residues. CDR1 and CDR2 from the germline V gene are SEHNR and FQNEAQ (reference sequence). Every bit of the isolated RNA underwent reverse transcription, so sequencing read expressed TCRB transcripts. Sequencing was performed with immunoSEQ multiplex PCR; in TCRdb, only in-frame clones are kept and a portion is missing. The table lists 900,000 or so clones, under 20% of them singletons. The V call is TRBV7-9, the J call TRBJ2-3; 11 bases are a match to TRBD2. Source material: naive CD4+ T cells from blood. The origin of this receptor is a woman aged 18-29 years in good health. CDR3 coding DNA: TGTGCCAGCAGCTCTCGGGGACTAGCGGACACAGATACGCAGTATTTT. The encoded protein is CASSSRGLADTDTQYF.